Listed here is a single TCR beta chain. The clone's antigen remains unknown. Base qualities are not recorded, but no much larger clone differs from it by a single base. The data originate from a study of cytotoxic CD8 clonotypes in ibrutinib-treated CLL (dated by TCRdb to about 2021). A note on the overall study: The cohort was composed of 10 to 11 relapsed/refractory and about 15 treatment-naive patients; IGHV unmutated status was identified in approximately 18 patients. Longitudinal samples were available for about 30% of the roughly 90 trial participants. Cryopreserved peripheral blood mononuclear cells were collected before treatment, at response, and at either disease progression or sustained remission. Patients were still on ibrutinib when every remission and progressive disease sample was collected. Responses were partial in roughly 24 patients and complete in 2; after median about 70 months follow-up, roughly 15 stayed in remission and some twelve progressed. On average, each sample yielded around 270,000 productive templates and about 100,000 productive rearrangements. The response samples were drawn at a median of roughly twelve months into treatment, with a range of roughly 6 to 40 months. On the study overall, not on this receptor specifically: Clonality increased at ibrutinib response, stayed stable in sustained remission, and fell back toward baseline at progression. Baseline clonality was found to be higher than that of age-matched healthy donors and was strongly correlated with circulating CD8+ T-cell counts. Public clonotypes were rare and either shrank or stayed stable during treatment, and the rise in clonality at ibrutinib response reflected expansion of private clonotypes. Sustained-remission and progressing patients did not have matched sampling times, and lymph node repertoires were not examined.

The CDR3 starts with the cysteine, ends with the phenylalanine, and has 17 residues. CDR3 DNA is the only sequence kept; it has 51 bases, read in frame from the first base. According to the germline V gene, CDR1 reads WSHSY and CDR2 reads SAAADI. V sheds 4 bases and J sheds 0 bases, leaving 17 bases between their ends. According to the study, the label for this sample's time point signals: 12 months on ibrutinib. For TCR beta library preparation, roughly 2 micrograms of genomic DNA was extracted from cryopreserved PBMCs. Longitudinal blood samples from CLL patients receiving ibrutinib monotherapy were subjected to high-throughput TCR beta sequencing. Patients were enrolled in a phase 2 open-label single-center ibrutinib monotherapy trial. The goal of deep resolution MiSeq sequencing was a depth between 1 in 1 million and 1 in 200,000 T cells, and coverage averaged 10x per clonotype. The immunoSEQ hsTCRB Kit was used to generate the TCR beta libraries. On the study's bioinformatics: ImmunoSEQ Data Assistant and ImmunoSEQ Analyzer were used for data analysis, and V, D and J genes were assigned according to IMGT definitions. Clonality, with values ranging from 0 to 1, was calculated as one minus the normalized Shannon entropy of productive rearrangement frequencies. Only overrepresented clonotypes making up at least 0.05% of the repertoire of each patient were included in the public clonotype analysis. About a dozen age-matched healthy donor repertoires from immuneACCESS served as clonality controls. TCRdb holds this immuneACCESS table with in-frame rearrangements only. Some clones are missing; in checked studies, unresolved V genes explain under half, and the rest has no known cause. The DNA gave D and trimming, while V, J and clone size come from that table. The sample table lists some 200,000 clones, about four fifths of them with a count of one. The ten largest clones represent 10% to 12% of the sample.

The sample here was PBMCs, taken after 12 months of ibrutinib treatment. The V gene is TRBV10-2 and the J gene is TRBJ2-3; a tentative D call is TRBD2 (5 bases match). The sequence was collected from a human donor with chronic lymphocytic leukemia. The CDR3 in this case is CASSGSLFGGSTDTQYF. In nucleotides, the sequence is TGCGCCAGCAGTGGGTCGTTGTTCGGAGGTAGCACAGATACGCAGTATTTT.